One and the same sample provided the 32 T cell receptor beta chains below, sequenced in a study of shared clonotypes between healthy human individuals. The protocol was immunoSEQ multiplex PCR, while the TCRdb copy is restricted to in-frame clones and leaves out a portion. The table records over 1.5 million clones, approximately 98% of them present only once. Sequenced sample: naive CD4+ T cells sorted from blood. Subset meaning: CD45RA+ positively selected. Source of these receptors: a young man in good health.

CDR3 DNA: TGTGCCAGCAGCCGAATCGGACAACTCGGTGGCACCGGGGAGCTGTTTTTT. As protein: CASSRIGQLGGTGELFF. The chain recombines TRBV7-6 with TRBJ2-2; a possible D gene is TRBD1 (5 bases). Per the germline V gene, CDR1 is SGHVS and CDR2 is FNYEAQ. The CDR3 runs 17 residues. V lost 5 bases and J lost 4, with 20 bases in between.

A word on this clone: Different DNA sequences within this sample yield the same CDR3. This chain links TRBV28 with TRBJ1-2; D unclear. Germline loops: CDR1 MDHEN, CDR2 SYDVKM. The CDR3 contains 12 residues. V gave up 5 bases and J gave up 2 bases, with 6 bases separating them. The CDR3 bases are TGTGCCAGCAGTGGGAGAAACTATGGCTACACCTTC. It codes for CASSGRNYGYTF.

Remarks on this clone: This CDR3 is also generated by other DNA sequences in the sample. The chain links TRBV5-1 to TRBJ2-7, with 7 bases fitting TRBD1. Trimming at V came to 4 bases and at J to 3 bases, leaving 4 bases not matched to a gene. Per the germline V gene, CDR1 is SGHRS and CDR2 is YFSETQ. The CDR3 length is 13 residues. The CDR3 DNA follows: TGCGCCAGCAGCACCCGGGACAGCTACGAGCAGTACTTC. Protein: CASSTRDSYEQYF.

This chain joins TRBV7-9 and TRBJ2-1; unclear D gene. CDR1 and CDR2 from the germline V gene are SEHNR and FQNEAQ (reference sequence). V was clipped by 8 bases and J by 6 bases, with 20 bases between them. This CDR3 spans 15 amino acids. The CDR3 loop reads CASGFFGHSGNEQFF. Written as DNA, the CDR3 is TGTGCCAGCGGGTTCTTCGGGCATAGTGGCAATGAGCAGTTCTTC.

The chain employs TRBV19 and TRBJ2-5; tentatively, D is TRBD2 (6 bases). The CDR3 runs 14 residues. Per the germline V gene, CDR1 is LNHDA and CDR2 is SQIVND (reference sequence). V lost 1 base and J lost 9, with 15 bases in between. CDR3 sequence: CASSIAWEAGAQYF. DNA for the CDR3: TGTGCCAGTAGTATAGCTTGGGAGGCCGGGGCCCAGTACTTC.

V usage is TRBV2 and J usage is TRBJ1-3; D gene unclear. The V gene lost 7 bases and the J gene lost 4 bases, with 17 bases spanning the gap. In germline, CDR1 is SNHLY, CDR2 FYNNEI. The CDR3 consists of 15 residues. In nucleotides, the CDR3 is TGTGCCAGCACCCAGAATTGGCAGGTCGGAAACACCATATATTTT. Its translation: CASTQNWQVGNTIYF.

This chain joins TRBV5-4 and TRBJ2-5; no definite D call. The CDR3 spans 11 residues. Germline CDR1 is SGHNT and CDR2 is YYREEE (reference sequence). Trimming shortened V by 4 bases and J by 2 bases, and 3 bases separated the two germline ends. The CDR3 here is CASSHQETQYF. The CDR3 DNA reads as TGTGCCAGCAGCCATCAAGAGACCCAGTACTTC. Using reference TRBV5-4 and TRBJ2-5 for the parts outside the CDR3, the full variable domain is ETGVTQSPTHLIKTRGQQVTLRCSSQSGHNTVSWYQQALGQGPQFIFQYYREEENGRGNFPPRFSGLQFPNYSSELNVNALELDDSALYLCASSHQETQYFGPGTRLLVL.

The chain has TRBV12-5 and TRBJ2-5; 7 bases align to TRBD1. The V and J ends lost 6 bases and 4 bases, in that order; junction bases with no gene match: 2. CDR1 LGHNT and CDR2 FRNRAP come from the germline V gene. The CDR3 is 12 residues long. The CDR3 nucleotides are TGTGCTAGTGGACGGGACAGAGAGACCCAGTACTTC. Encoded protein: CASGRDRETQYF. Together with reference TRBV12-5 and TRBJ2-5, the CDR3 gives the full variable domain: DARVTQTPRHKVTEMGQEVTMRCQPILGHNTVFWYRQTMMQGLELLAYFRNRAPLDDSGMPKDRFSAEMPDATLATLKIQPSEPRDSAVYFCASGRDRETQYFGPGTRLLVL.

V and J are TRBV7-9 and TRBJ1-2; perhaps TRBD1 as D (6 bases). V gave up 6 bases and J gave up 3 bases, with 29 bases separating them. The germline CDR1 and CDR2 sequences are SEHNR and FQNEAQ (reference sequence). This CDR3 spans 19 amino acids. CDR3 loop: CASRWHPTGFRIVHYGYTF. In DNA form, the CDR3 reads TGTGCCAGCAGGTGGCACCCGACAGGTTTCAGGATCGTCCACTATGGCTACACCTTC.

The V call is TRBV5-6, the J call TRBJ1-1; possibly TRBD1 for D (6 bases). This CDR3 has 13 amino acids. Germline V CDR1 and CDR2: SGHDT, YYEEEE. Trimming cost V 4 bases and J 0 bases, with 7 bases left between them. The CDR3 region is CASSRTVNTEAFF. In DNA, the CDR3 is TGTGCCAGCAGCAGGACAGTGAACACTGAAGCTTTCTTT.

The CDR3 nucleotides read TGTGCCAGCAGCCCTAAGATATCGAGGGGTGAGCGCAATCAGCCCCAGCATTTT. Translating gives CASSPKISRGERNQPQHF. The chain uses TRBV7-2 and TRBJ1-5; D might be TRBD1 (5 bases). CDR1 SGHTA and CDR2 FQGNSA come from the germline V gene. This CDR3 is 18 amino acids long. The V gene lost 5 bases and the J gene lost 2 bases, with 22 bases spanning the gap.

The chain has TRBV5-1 and TRBJ2-7, with 7 bases identical to TRBD2. The CDR3 length is 19 residues. V was clipped by 4 bases and J by 0 bases; unmatched bases: 19. Looked up from germline, CDR1 is SGHRS and CDR2 is YFSETQ. The CDR3 sequence: CASSNNTSANNALSYEQYF. The CDR3 bases are TGCGCCAGCAGCAACAACACTAGCGCAAACAACGCCCTCTCCTACGAGCAGTACTTC.

The chain is built from TRBV7-3 and TRBJ1-5; D unclear. The CDR3 has 13 residues. CDR1 and CDR2 (germline): SGHTA, FQGTGA. V dropped 4 bases and J dropped 4 bases, with 8 bases sitting between them. CDR3 protein: CASSSNPNQPQHF. For the CDR3, the DNA is TGTGCCAGCAGCTCTAATCCTAATCAGCCCCAGCATTTT. Full variable domain (outside the CDR3, taken from reference TRBV7-3 and TRBJ1-5): GAGVSQTPSNKVTEKGKYVELRCDPISGHTALYWYRQSLGQGPEFLIYFQGTGAADDSGLPNDRFFAVRPEGSVSTLKIQRTERGDSAVYLCASSSNPNQPQHFGDGTRLSIL.

This sequence joins TRBV18 and TRBJ2-1; 7 bases align to TRBD2. Germline V gives CDR1 KGHSH, CDR2 LQKENI. Losses at the gene ends were 5 bases for V and 6 bases for J; bases not matched to a gene: 10. CDR3 length: 15 residues. CDR3 amino acids: CASSGRSSGRNEQFF. The DNA for the CDR3 is TGTGCCAGCTCAGGCAGGTCTAGCGGACGCAATGAGCAGTTCTTC. Drawing the rest from reference TRBV18 and TRBJ2-1, the complete variable domain is NAGVMQNPRHLVRRRGQEARLRCSPMKGHSHVYWYRQLPEEGLKFMVYLQKENIIDESGMPKERFSAEFPKEGPSILRIQQVVRGDSAAYFCASSGRSSGRNEQFFGPGTRLTVL.

This sequence joins TRBV5-5 and TRBJ1-2, with D perhaps matching TRBD1 (5 bases). In germline, CDR1 is SGHKS, CDR2 YYEKEE (reference sequence). The CDR3 has 16 amino acids. Trimming pared 0 bases from V and 4 bases from J, leaving 16 bases between. The CDR3 DNA is TGTGCCAGCAGCTTGGGATTTGACAGACAACTCTATGGCTACACCTTC. Protein sequence: CASSLGFDRQLYGYTF.

The CDR3 reads CASSIQRPREQYF. The CDR3 DNA reads TGTGCCAGTAGTATTCAGAGGCCGAGAGAGCAGTACTTC. The chain recombines TRBV19 with TRBJ2-7; D call uncertain. The CDR3 consists of 13 residues. Trimming shortened V by 3 bases and J by 7 bases, and 13 bases separated the two germline ends. Per the germline V gene, CDR1 is LNHDA and CDR2 is SQIVND (reference sequence). The full variable domain, rest sourced from reference TRBV19 and TRBJ2-7, is DGGITQSPKYLFRKEGQNVTLSCEQNLNHDAMYWYRQDPGQGLRLIYYSQIVNDFQKGDIAEGYSVSREKKESFPLTVTSAQKNPTAFYLCASSIQRPREQYFGPGTRLTVT.

This clone has only one observation. V usage is TRBV5-1 and J usage is TRBJ2-7, with D possibly being TRBD1 (5 bases). The CDR3 is made up of 15 amino acids. Germline V CDR1 and CDR2: SGHRS, YFSETQ. V was cut by 0 bases and J by 3 bases, with 13 bases left in between. The CDR3 nucleotides are TGCGCCAGCAGCTTGGCCAGGCAGGGTGTCTACGAGCAGTACTTC. Translating it yields CASSLARQGVYEQYF.

The gene calls are TRBV19 and TRBJ1-2, with no clear D. Per the germline V gene, CDR1 is LNHDA and CDR2 is SQIVND (reference sequence). The CDR3 is made up of 13 amino acids. Trimming took 5 bases from V and 0 from J, leaving 7 bases between them. In DNA form, the CDR3 reads TGTGCCAGTAGTTCCCAAGCTAACTATGGCTACACCTTC. This translates into CASSSQANYGYTF.

The rearrangement joins TRBV9 to TRBJ1-2; D is unclear. V was clipped by 0 bases and J by 5 bases, with 14 bases between them. CDR1 and CDR2 from the germline V gene are SGDLS and YYNGEE. This CDR3 region has 15 residues. The DNA for the CDR3 is TGTGCCAGCAGCGTAGGTTCTCCCCAGGCTTATGGCTACACCTTC. Protein sequence: CASSVGSPQAYGYTF.

The chain employs TRBV5-1 and TRBJ1-1; D gene ambiguous. Trimming left V 6 bases short and J 0 bases short, with 15 bases between. The CDR3 runs 15 residues. Germline V gene data show CDR1 as SGHRS and CDR2 as YFSETQ. The CDR3 coding sequence is TGCGCCAGCACGGAGCCCTTCGCGTTGAACACTGAAGCTTTCTTT. It is translated as CASTEPFALNTEAFF.

This chain joins TRBV29-1 and TRBJ2-7; TRBD1 or TRBD2 may be the D gene (6 bases each). V shed 4 bases and J shed 2 bases, with 15 bases lying between them. Germline V gene lookup returns CDR1 SQVTM and CDR2 ANQGSEA. This CDR3 is built from 14 residues. The CDR3: CSVVGFRGAYEQYF. The CDR3 DNA sequence: TGCAGCGTTGTTGGTTTTAGGGGGGCCTACGAGCAGTACTTC.

To note about this clone: The same CDR3 is also encoded by other DNA sequences in this sample. The CDR3 DNA is TGCGCCAGCAGTCGAACTAGCGGGAGAGTCTATGAGCAGTTCTTC. Translated: CASSRTSGRVYEQFF. The chain couples TRBV5-1 to TRBJ2-1; 11 bases fit TRBD2. V lost 5 bases, J lost 8 bases, and 9 bases stayed unmatched. The CDR3 loop spans 15 amino acids. Germline V gene sequence: CDR1 SGHRS, CDR2 YFSETQ.

J is TRBJ1-4 and V is TRBV18; tentative D call: TRBD1 (5 bases). Germline lookup yields CDR1 KGHSH and CDR2 LQKENI. The CDR3 length is 13 residues. The V end lost 3 bases, the J end lost 11 bases, and 13 bases lay between the germline ends. CDR3 nucleotide sequence: TGTGCCAGCTCACCTGAAGGGGACGGGAAACTGTTTTTT. Amino acid sequence: CASSPEGDGKLFF.

The J gene is TRBJ2-7, the V gene TRBV14; 8 bases match TRBD2. This CDR3 contains 15 residues. J gave up 1 base and V 5 bases, and 7 bases lay outside the gene matches. Per germline, CDR1 SGHDN and CDR2 FVKESK. DNA for the CDR3: TGTGCCAGCAGCGAAGGCGCGGGGGGATCCTACGAGCAGTACTTC. This codes for CASSEGAGGSYEQYF.

The chain combines TRBV15 with TRBJ2-1; TRBD2 matches at 7 bases. The CDR3 contains 17 residues. J was trimmed by 3 bases and V by 0 bases; bases with no gene match: 8. The V gene's germline CDR1 is LNHNV and CDR2 YYDKDF (reference sequence). The CDR3 loop is CATSRDARASGYNEQFF. In nucleotides, the CDR3 is TGTGCCACCAGCAGAGACGCTCGGGCTAGCGGCTACAATGAGCAGTTCTTC.

The J gene is TRBJ2-5, the V gene TRBV19; the D gene is possibly TRBD1 (5 bases). Trimming shortened V by 6 bases and J by 0 bases, and 8 bases separated the two germline ends. The CDR3 consists of 13 residues. Germline V CDR1 and CDR2: LNHDA, SQIVND (reference sequence). In DNA, the CDR3 is TGTGCCAGTAGAATACAGGACCAAGAGACCCAGTACTTC. Its protein is CASRIQDQETQYF.

The V and J genes are TRBV9 and TRBJ2-2, with D perhaps matching TRBD2 (5 bases). Trimming pared 0 bases from V and 0 bases from J, leaving 18 bases between. Germline V CDR1 and CDR2: SGDLS, YYNGEE. The CDR3 has 19 amino acids. CDR3 in amino acids: CASSVDGRVAFANTGELFF. The CDR3 nucleotides read TGTGCCAGCAGCGTAGACGGAAGGGTAGCGTTCGCGAACACCGGGGAGCTGTTTTTT.

The chain employs TRBV28 and TRBJ2-5; 7 bases line up with TRBD1. With 6 bases clipped from V and 3 bases from J, the junction kept 10 bases outside the gene matches. Germline V CDR1 and CDR2: MDHEN, SYDVKM. The CDR3 spans 15 residues. This chain's CDR3 is CASRPLDRAKETQYF. DNA of the CDR3: TGTGCCAGCAGACCACTTGACAGGGCGAAAGAGACCCAGTACTTC. Based on the CDR3 plus reference TRBV28 and TRBJ2-5, the full variable domain is DVKVTQSSRYLVKRTGEKVFLECVQDMDHENMFWYRQDPGLGLRLIYFSYDVKMKEKGDIPEGYSVSREKKERFSLILESASTNQTSMYLCASRPLDRAKETQYFGPGTRLLVL.

The CDR3 region is CASAVNRLSNQPQHF. DNA for the CDR3: TGTGCCAGCGCGGTAAACAGGCTTAGCAATCAGCCCCAGCATTTT. The chain uses TRBV28 and TRBJ1-5, with a weak D call TRBD1 (5 bases). Germline assignment: CDR1 MDHEN and CDR2 SYDVKM. The CDR3 spans 15 residues. With 8 bases removed from V and 0 bases from J, the gap between germline ends came to 14 bases. The full variable domain, rest sourced from reference TRBV28 and TRBJ1-5, is DVKVTQSSRYLVKRTGEKVFLECVQDMDHENMFWYRQDPGLGLRLIYFSYDVKMKEKGDIPEGYSVSREKKERFSLILESASTNQTSMYLCASAVNRLSNQPQHFGDGTRLSIL.

The rearrangement links TRBV29-1 to TRBJ1-1, with D maybe TRBD1 (5 bases). Germline CDR1 is SQVTM and CDR2 is ANQGSEA. This CDR3 region has 13 residues. V was clipped by 3 bases and J by 5 bases, with 13 bases between them. This CDR3 reads CSVDQGVGTEAFF. CDR3 in DNA: TGCAGCGTTGATCAGGGCGTGGGGACTGAAGCTTTCTTT. The variable domain in full, with the rest retrieved from reference TRBV29-1 and TRBJ1-1, is SAVISQKPSRDICQRGTSLTIQCQVDSQVTMMFWYRQQPGQSLTLIATANQGSEATYESGFVIDKFPISRPNLTFSTLTVSNMSPEDSSIYLCSVDQGVGTEAFFGQGTRLTVV.

This rearrangement joins TRBV7-2 to TRBJ2-5, with 9 bases that match TRBD2. CDR1 and CDR2 from the germline V gene are SGHTA and FQGNSA. The CDR3 is 17 amino acids. J gave up 3 bases and V 1 base, and 9 bases lay outside the gene matches. CDR3 nucleotides: TGTGCCAGCAGCTTAGGTCTAGCGGGAAAGGGGAAAGAGACCCAGTACTTC. Translating gives CASSLGLAGKGKETQYF.

Concerning this clone itself: The identical CDR3 is also encoded by other nucleotide sequences in the sample. V is TRBV5-6 and J is TRBJ2-1; D ambiguous. The V gene lost 4 bases and the J gene lost 5 bases, with 7 bases spanning the gap. This CDR3 is 12 amino acids long. The germline gives CDR1 SGHDT, CDR2 YYEEEE. CDR3 sequence reads: CASSLLDNEQFF. The CDR3 DNA reads as TGTGCCAGCAGCCTACTGGACAATGAGCAGTTCTTC.